A selection of T cell receptor beta chains follows, all from one sample in a study of graft-versus-host responses after intestinal transplantation. Their target antigens are unknown. The data were produced by immunoSEQ multiplex PCR, yet TCRdb's version contains in-frame clones alone and is incomplete. The profile covers 35,000 to 45,000 clones, with about 95% appearing a single time and less than 0.25% taken by the ten largest. Specimen: unstimulated CD8+ T cells sorted from spleen or lymph node cells, collected before transplant. All receptors come from a human donor who was the organ donor for an intestinal transplant. Both conserved end residues are part of each CDR3. The D gene is left open where the match is weak. Where a row states a size, it is once, few, many or the class of an expanded clone; other rows omit it.

V: TRBV7-6
D: TRBD1
J: TRBJ1-6
size: -
CDR3: CASSLQPGQGFSPLHF
DNA: TGTGCCAGCAGCCTACAACCGGGACAGGGTTTTTCACCCCTCCACTTT

V: TRBV11-2
D: TRBD2
J: TRBJ2-7
size: -
CDR3: CASSPGLAGPTYEQYF
DNA: TGTGCCAGCAGCCCGGGACTAGCGGGGCCGACCTACGAGCAGTACTTC

V: TRBV19
D: TRBD1
J: TRBJ1-5
size: -
CDR3: CASSLRQGRWSQPQHF
DNA: TGTGCCAGTAGTCTTCGACAGGGCCGTTGGAGTCAGCCCCAGCATTTT

V: TRBV4-1
D: -
J: TRBJ1-1
size: -
CDR3: CASSRTTVPEAFF
DNA: TGCGCCAGCAGCCGGACGACAGTGCCTGAAGCTTTCTTT

V: TRBV4-3
D: -
J: TRBJ1-4
size: -
CDR3: CASSQDLWSEKLFF
DNA: TGCGCCAGCAGCCAAGATCTCTGGAGTGAAAAACTGTTTTTT

V: TRBV18
D: TRBD2
J: TRBJ2-1
size: -
CDR3: CASSPRLAWPYNEQFF
DNA: TGTGCCAGCTCACCCCGACTAGCTTGGCCCTACAATGAGCAGTTCTTC

V: TRBV10-2
D: -
J: TRBJ1-1
size: -
CDR3: CASSESTLNTEAFF
DNA: TGCGCCAGCAGTGAGTCAACCCTTAACACTGAAGCTTTCTTT

V: TRBV7-6
D: -
J: TRBJ2-1
size: -
CDR3: CASTHGPDDSYNEQFF
DNA: TGTGCCAGCACCCACGGCCCTGACGACTCCTACAATGAGCAGTTCTTC

V: TRBV4-2
D: -
J: TRBJ2-7
size: -
CDR3: CASSQDQQGYEQYF
DNA: TGTGCCAGCAGCCAAGATCAACAGGGCTACGAGCAGTACTTC

V: TRBV11-3
D: -
J: TRBJ1-1
size: -
CDR3: CASSLAVGLRNTEAFF
DNA: TGTGCCAGCAGCTTAGCCGTTGGTTTGAGGAACACTGAAGCTTTCTTT

V: TRBV2
D: -
J: TRBJ1-2
size: -
CDR3: CASRNRSLYGYTF
DNA: TGTGCCAGCAGGAACAGGAGTCTCTATGGCTACACCTTC

V: TRBV4-1
D: TRBD2
J: TRBJ2-7
size: -
CDR3: CASSLTSGQSSYEQYF
DNA: TGCGCCAGCAGCCTAACTAGCGGGCAGAGCTCCTACGAGCAGTACTTC

V: TRBV7-9
D: -
J: TRBJ1-2
size: -
CDR3: CASSLDNYGYTF
DNA: TGTGCCAGCAGCTTAGACAACTATGGCTACACCTTC

V: TRBV19
D: TRBD1
J: TRBJ1-5
size: -
CDR3: CASSGDRGGQPQHF
DNA: TGTGCCAGTAGCGGCGACAGGGGAGGACAGCCCCAGCATTTT

V: TRBV6-5
D: -
J: TRBJ1-1
size: -
CDR3: CASIHSMNTEAFF
DNA: TGTGCCAGCATCCACTCGATGAACACTGAAGCTTTCTTT

V: TRBV7-2
D: TRBD2
J: TRBJ2-2
size: -
CDR3: CASSRGGDLWAGELFF
DNA: TGTGCCAGCAGCCGGGGGGGGGATTTATGGGCCGGGGAGCTGTTTTTT

V: TRBV6-5
D: -
J: TRBJ2-7
size: once
CDR3: CASSTWASYSYEQYF
DNA: TGTGCCAGCAGTACCTGGGCCTCATACTCCTACGAGCAGTACTTC

V: TRBV9
D: TRBD2
J: TRBJ2-3
size: -
CDR3: CASSAGGRGAGDTQYF
DNA: TGTGCCAGCAGCGCGGGAGGGCGGGGGGCCGGAGATACGCAGTATTTT

V: TRBV6-5
D: -
J: TRBJ1-1
size: -
CDR3: CASSYFGRQRTEAFF
DNA: TGTGCCAGCAGTTACTTCGGTCGGCAGCGAACTGAAGCTTTCTTT

V: TRBV4-1
D: TRBD1
J: TRBJ1-1
size: -
CDR3: CATGTGDNTEAFF
DNA: TGCGCCACCGGGACAGGGGATAACACTGAAGCTTTCTTT

V: TRBV11-3
D: -
J: TRBJ2-7
size: -
CDR3: CASSLGYDYEQYF
DNA: TGTGCCAGCAGCTTAGGTTACGACTACGAGCAGTACTTC

V: TRBV19
D: TRBD2
J: TRBJ2-7
size: -
CDR3: CASSERDLFYEQYF
DNA: TGTGCCAGTAGTGAGCGGGACCTCTTCTACGAGCAGTACTTC

V: TRBV10-3
D: -
J: TRBJ1-2
size: -
CDR3: CAIRTAGISNYGYTF
DNA: TGTGCCATCAGGACCGCCGGGATTTCTAACTATGGCTACACCTTC

V: TRBV4-1
D: -
J: TRBJ1-3
size: -
CDR3: CASSLSLGVYTIYF
DNA: TGCGCCAGCAGCCTGAGTCTCGGGGTTTACACCATATATTTT

V: TRBV6-5
D: -
J: TRBJ1-1
size: -
CDR3: CASSYRGENTEAFF
DNA: TGTGCCAGCAGTTACCGGGGGGAGAACACTGAAGCTTTCTTT

V: TRBV5-5
D: TRBD2
J: TRBJ2-1
size: -
CDR3: CASSRTSGGEYEQFF
DNA: TGTGCCAGCAGCCGCACTAGCGGGGGGGAGTATGAGCAGTTCTTC

V: TRBV4-1
D: -
J: TRBJ2-5
size: -
CDR3: CASSQLASLGQETQYF
DNA: TGCGCCAGCAGCCAACTGGCAAGCTTGGGTCAAGAGACCCAGTACTTC

V: TRBV4-3
D: -
J: TRBJ2-7
size: -
CDR3: CASSQESAATEQYF
DNA: TGCGCCAGCAGCCAAGAAAGCGCAGCGACTGAGCAGTACTTC

V: TRBV20-1
D: -
J: TRBJ2-7
size: -
CDR3: CSAQGSHEQYF
DNA: TGCAGTGCTCAGGGGTCCCACGAGCAGTACTTC

V: TRBV6-6
D: -
J: TRBJ2-1
size: -
CDR3: CASSYSSSYNEQFF
DNA: TGTGCCAGCAGTTACTCCAGCTCCTACAATGAGCAGTTCTTC

V: TRBV28
D: -
J: TRBJ1-4
size: -
CDR3: CASSRDPAGANEKLFF
DNA: TGTGCCAGCAGTCGGGATCCCGCCGGGGCTAATGAAAAACTGTTTTTT

V: TRBV7-9
D: -
J: TRBJ2-7
size: -
CDR3: CASTRIGTYEQYF
DNA: TGTGCCAGCACCCGAATAGGGACGTACGAGCAGTACTTC

V: TRBV6-5
D: TRBD1
J: TRBJ2-7
size: -
CDR3: CASRSTGNEQYF
DNA: TGTGCCAGCAGATCGACAGGGAACGAGCAGTACTTC

V: TRBV4-1
D: -
J: TRBJ2-7
size: -
CDR3: CASSQVGPPQQYF
DNA: TGCGCCAGCAGCCAAGTGGGGCCGCCCCAGCAGTACTTC

V: TRBV30
D: -
J: TRBJ2-3
size: -
CDR3: CAWSTVTDTQYF
DNA: TGTGCCTGGAGTACAGTCACAGATACGCAGTATTTT

V: TRBV10-3
D: TRBD1
J: TRBJ1-2
size: -
CDR3: CAISDRDREWDGYTF
DNA: TGTGCCATCAGTGACCGGGACAGGGAATGGGATGGCTACACCTTC

V: TRBV7-8
D: -
J: TRBJ2-7
size: -
CDR3: CASSYGVGYEQYF
DNA: TGTGCCAGCAGCTACGGGGTAGGGTACGAGCAGTACTTC

V: TRBV10-1
D: -
J: TRBJ2-1
size: -
CDR3: CASTGEQFF
DNA: TGCGCCAGCACCGGTGAGCAGTTCTTC

V: TRBV5-6
D: TRBD1
J: TRBJ2-5
size: -
CDR3: CASSVWTGLDWETQYF
DNA: TGTGCCAGCAGCGTGTGGACAGGGCTTGACTGGGAGACCCAGTACTTC

V: TRBV21-1
D: -
J: TRBJ1-2
size: -
CDR3: CASRSRARRGYTF
DNA: TGTGCCAGCAGGAGTAGAGCAAGGCGAGGCTACACCTTC

V: TRBV5-1
D: TRBD1
J: TRBJ1-1
size: -
CDR3: CASSLQGDTEAFF
DNA: TGCGCCAGCAGCTTACAGGGGGACACTGAAGCTTTCTTT

V: TRBV5-8
D: TRBD1
J: TRBJ2-4
size: -
CDR3: CASSRPGQGFPKNIQYF
DNA: TGTGCCAGCAGCCGTCCGGGACAGGGGTTTCCCAAAAACATTCAGTACTTC

V: TRBV7-9
D: -
J: TRBJ2-2
size: -
CDR3: CASSLGEGIDTGELFF
DNA: TGTGCCAGCAGCTTAGGCGAGGGAATCGACACCGGGGAGCTGTTTTTT

V: TRBV29-1
D: -
J: TRBJ1-2
size: -
CDR3: CSVDLGANYGYTF
DNA: TGCAGCGTTGACCTCGGGGCGAACTATGGCTACACCTTC

V: TRBV28
D: -
J: TRBJ2-7
size: -
CDR3: CASSFRPGASTYEQYF
DNA: TGTGCCAGCAGTTTTCGGCCGGGGGCATCTACCTACGAGCAGTACTTC

V: TRBV19
D: -
J: TRBJ2-7
size: few
CDR3: CASSTGPSYEQYF
DNA: TGTGCCAGTAGTACGGGACCCTCCTACGAGCAGTACTTC

V: TRBV7-9
D: -
J: TRBJ1-2
size: -
CDR3: CASSLGRDGELYGYTF
DNA: TGTGCCAGCAGCTTAGGTAGGGACGGAGAGCTCTATGGCTACACCTTC

V: TRBV4-3
D: -
J: TRBJ1-1
size: -
CDR3: CASSQEAGRMNTEAFF
DNA: TGCGCCAGCAGCCAAGAGGCGGGCCGCATGAACACTGAAGCTTTCTTT